A single sample is the source of the 23 T cell receptor beta chains below, sequenced in a study of cytomegalovirus exposure and HLA in healthy donors. 13 Jbeta primers and 60 Vbeta primers were used for the PCR. Data came from immunoSEQ multiplex PCR; TCRdb stores just in-frame clones and leaves some out. Its clone listing holds tens of thousands of clones. Sequencing was carried out using PBMCs. These receptors came from a woman between 18 and 30 years old in good health and CMV-seronegative.

The chain has TRBV5-6 and TRBJ1-2, with unresolved D. V dropped 6 bases and J dropped 3 bases, with 15 bases sitting between them. The germline V gene has CDR1 SGHDT and CDR2 YYEEEE. The CDR3 is made up of 14 amino acids. CDR3 nucleotide sequence: TGTGCCAGCACCCCCCTGTCCCGGGACTATGGCTACACCTTC. This encodes CASTPLSRDYGYTF. The entire variable domain, with the rest obtained from reference TRBV5-6 and TRBJ1-2, is as follows: DAGVTQSPTHLIKTRGQQVTLRCSPKSGHDTVSWYQQALGQGPQFIFQYYEEEERQRGNFPDRFSGHQFPNYSSELNVNALLLGDSALYLCASTPLSRDYGYTFGSGTRLTVV.

CDR3 region: CASSEFDGYTF. CDR3 nucleotide sequence: TGTGCCAGCAGTGAATTCGATGGCTACACCTTC. The chain links TRBV2 to TRBJ1-2; unclear D gene. V was cut by 2 bases and J by 6 bases, with 4 bases left in between. Germline CDR1 reads SNHLY; CDR2 reads FYNNEI. The length of the CDR3 is 11 residues.

The V gene is TRBV6-4, the J gene TRBJ2-2; 10 nucleotides match TRBD2. V lost 5 bases and J lost 3; bases outside the gene matches: 0. Per germline, CDR1 MRHNA and CDR2 SNTAGT. This CDR3 region has 14 residues. The CDR3 here is CASSTSGDTGELFF. The CDR3 bases are TGTGCCAGCAGTACTAGCGGGGACACCGGGGAGCTGTTTTTT.

The rearrangement links TRBV27 to TRBJ2-1, with a tentative D call TRBD2 (5 bases). CDR1 and CDR2 from the germline V gene are MNHEY and SMNVEV (reference sequence). CDR3 length equals 15 residues. Trimming cost V 4 bases and J 4 bases, with 14 bases left between them. DNA of the CDR3: TGTGCCAGCAGTTGGGGTCTCACGGGGTACAATGAGCAGTTCTTC. Amino acids: CASSWGLTGYNEQFF.

This sequence joins TRBV29-1 and TRBJ2-1; 13 nucleotides align to TRBD2. In germline, CDR1 is SQVTM, CDR2 ANQGSEA. The CDR3 sequence is 12 residues long. V shed 5 bases and J 9 bases; nucleotides not matched to a gene: 1. This CDR3 reads CSVRTSGGEQFF. In DNA, the CDR3 is TGCAGCGTTAGGACTAGCGGGGGTGAGCAGTTCTTC.

The chain recombines TRBV10-1 with TRBJ1-1; D not resolved. Germline V lookup: CDR1 WNHNN, CDR2 SYGVQD (reference sequence). The CDR3 length is 15 residues. The V end was cut by 3 bases, the J end by 0 bases, with 11 bases between. The CDR3 here is CASSDPGGVNTEAFF. CDR3 nucleotide sequence: TGCGCCAGCAGTGACCCGGGCGGGGTGAACACTGAAGCTTTCTTT.

This sequence joins TRBV5-8 and TRBJ1-6; D is unresolved. The CDR3 contains 11 residues. Germline loops: CDR1 SGHTS, CDR2 YDEGEE. The ends were cut back, 2 bases at V and 15 bases at J, with 9 bases in the middle. The CDR3 spells CASSFADYLHF. DNA for the CDR3: TGTGCCAGCAGCTTCGCTGACTACCTCCACTTT.

The V gene is TRBV7-9, the J gene TRBJ2-2; 9 bases are a match to TRBD1. V shed 1 base and J 3 bases; nucleotides not matched to a gene: 12. The CDR3 has 19 amino acids. The germline gives CDR1 SEHNR, CDR2 FQNEAQ (reference sequence). The CDR3 bases are TGTGCCAGCAGCTTAGGAGCGGACAGGGGAAGAGTGTACACCGGGGAGCTGTTTTTT. This gives the protein CASSLGADRGRVYTGELFF.

The chain has TRBV7-9 and TRBJ1-1; D unresolved. Trimming took 5 bases from V and 1 from J, leaving 11 bases between them. The V gene's germline CDR1 is SEHNR and CDR2 FQNEAQ (reference sequence). CDR3 length: 14 residues. The CDR3 bases are TGTGCCAGCAGCCAATTCGGGGAGAACACTGAAGCTTTCTTT. This encodes CASSQFGENTEAFF.

The J gene is TRBJ2-4, the V gene TRBV5-4; perhaps TRBD2 as D (5 bases). This CDR3 spans 14 amino acids. Trimming stripped 0 bases from V and 1 base from J, with 5 bases between. Per germline, CDR1 SGHNT and CDR2 YYREEE (reference sequence). In nucleotides, the CDR3 is TGTGCCAGCAGCTTGGGAGGGGCCAAAAACATTCAGTACTTC. It yields the protein CASSLGGAKNIQYF.

The chain uses TRBV4-2 and TRBJ1-6; TRBD1 agrees at 8 bases. The CDR3 runs to 16 residues. V dropped 5 bases and J dropped 8; count of bases not matched to a gene: 11. CDR1 is LGHNA and CDR2 is YNFKEQ in the germline V gene. The CDR3 sequence: CASSFDRGQGDSPLHF. The DNA for the CDR3 is TGTGCCAGCAGCTTTGATCGCGGACAGGGAGATTCACCCCTCCACTTT.

The rearrangement uses TRBV28 and TRBJ1-3, with a possible D match to TRBD1 (6 bases). Germline loops: CDR1 MDHEN, CDR2 SYDVKM. This CDR3 is 14 amino acids long. Trimming took off 6 bases at V and 0 bases at J, with 9 bases between the two ends. CDR3 bases: TGTGCCAGCAGGATGGACAGCTCTGGAAACACCATATATTTT. Protein: CASRMDSSGNTIYF.

The gene calls are TRBV5-1 and TRBJ2-7; TRBD1 aligns across 7 bases. This CDR3 has 15 amino acids. V gave up 7 bases and J gave up 3 bases; unmatched junction bases: 13. Germline V CDR1 and CDR2: SGHRS, YFSETQ. DNA for the CDR3: TGCGCCAGCTCTATAGCACCGGGACAGCTCTACGAGCAGTACTTC. Its translation: CASSIAPGQLYEQYF.

The chain employs TRBV7-8 and TRBJ1-2; 7 bases fit TRBD1. There are 19 residues in the CDR3. The V gene end was trimmed by 2 bases and the J gene end by 2 bases; junction bases not matched to a gene: 17. Germline CDR1 reads SGHVS; CDR2 reads FQNEAQ. The CDR3 loop is CASSLRDVDRLGLNYGYTF. In DNA, the CDR3 is TGTGCCAGCAGCTTAAGGGATGTGGACAGGTTGGGTCTGAACTATGGCTACACCTTC.

The chain links TRBV7-6 to TRBJ2-2; D is unclear. V lost 6 bases and J 5 bases, leaving 13 bases between the germline ends. The length of the CDR3 is 14 residues. Germline V CDR1 and CDR2: SGHVS, FNYEAQ. The CDR3 sequence: CASSNGSSTGELFF. CDR3 DNA: TGTGCCAGCAGTAACGGTTCGTCTACCGGGGAGCTGTTTTTT.

The chain is built from TRBV5-4 and TRBJ1-4; maybe TRBD1 (6 bases). Germline lookup yields CDR1 SGHNT and CDR2 YYREEE (reference sequence). There are 15 residues in the CDR3. Deletions cut 4 bases from V and 5 bases from J, with 15 bases between. The CDR3 DNA reads TGTGCCAGCAGCCCCCATCTGGACAGAAATGAAAAACTGTTTTTT. The encoded protein is CASSPHLDRNEKLFF.

The chain employs TRBV5-1 and TRBJ1-2, with TRBD1 as a possible D gene (5 bases). V dropped 1 base and J dropped 4 bases, with 11 bases sitting between them. Germline V gene lookup returns CDR1 SGHRS and CDR2 YFSETQ. The CDR3 is 14 amino acids. CDR3 sequence (DNA): TGCGCCAGCAGCTTGAGTTGGGGCGGCTATGGCTACACCTTC. Translated: CASSLSWGGYGYTF.

The V gene is TRBV10-2, the J gene TRBJ2-7, with a possible D match to TRBD2 (6 bases). This CDR3 comprises 18 residues. The ends were cut back, 1 base at V and 3 bases at J, with 22 bases in the middle. The germline V gene has CDR1 WSHSY and CDR2 SAAADI. This chain's CDR3 is CASSELPPLANYYYEQYF. In DNA form, the CDR3 reads TGCGCCAGCAGTGAGTTACCACCTCTAGCGAACTACTACTACGAGCAGTACTTC.

The genes are TRBV29-1 and TRBJ2-5; TRBD1 matches at 10 bases. Germline CDR1 is SQVTM and CDR2 is ANQGSEA. This CDR3 has 14 residues. With 1 base clipped from V and 4 bases from J, the junction kept 3 bases outside the gene matches. CDR3 nucleotide sequence: TGCAGCGTTGAAGGGGGGACAGGGGTAGAGACCCAGTACTTC. Protein product: CSVEGGTGVETQYF.

V gene TRBV5-6 combines with J gene TRBJ1-6; D call uncertain. Per the germline V gene, CDR1 is SGHDT and CDR2 is YYEEEE. This CDR3 comprises 16 residues. Between the trimmed V and J ends, which lost 0 bases and 0 bases, there was a span of 7 bases. The DNA for the CDR3 is TGTGCCAGCAGCTTGGCCGCGGTCTCCTATAATTCACCCCTCCACTTT. As protein: CASSLAAVSYNSPLHF.

The chain links TRBV11-2 to TRBJ2-1, with 8 nucleotides matching TRBD2. CDR3 size: 15 residues. V gave up 5 bases and J gave up 0 bases; unmatched junction bases: 3. Looked up from germline, CDR1 is SGHAT and CDR2 is FQNNGV. The chain's CDR3 is CASSRGGSSYNEQFF. For the CDR3, the DNA is TGTGCCAGCAGCCGGGGGGGGAGCTCCTACAATGAGCAGTTCTTC.

V usage is TRBV29-1 and J usage is TRBJ2-2; weak D call: TRBD2 (5 bases). CDR1 is SQVTM and CDR2 is ANQGSEA in the germline V gene. V was cut by 7 bases and J by 3 bases, with 18 bases left in between. The CDR3 sequence is 15 residues long. In nucleotides, the CDR3 is TGCAGCGCTGGGAGTCCAGAGGTCTACACCGGGGAGCTGTTTTTT. Amino acids: CSAGSPEVYTGELFF.

The genes are TRBV23-1 and TRBJ2-7; D possibly corresponds to TRBD1 (7 bases). TRBV23-1 counts as an open reading frame of uncertain function. The CDR3 covers 18 residues. With 6 bases removed from V and 1 base from J, the gap between germline ends came to 25 bases. The chain's CDR3 is CASRKGQPYLGRSYEQYF. CDR3 coding DNA: TGCGCCAGCAGAAAGGGACAGCCTTACTTGGGGAGGTCCTACGAGCAGTACTTC.